These 21 T cell receptor beta chains were sequenced from one sample in a study of T cell changes during pregnancy in multiple sclerosis. Only in-frame clones appear in the TCRdb table, and some are missing; sequencing was by immunoSEQ multiplex PCR. In the table there are around 65,000 clones, approximately 92% of which are singletons. This specimen was peripheral blood, taken in the second trimester of pregnancy. All receptors come from a female donor in good health, enrolled as a control in a pregnancy study.

This clone was seen a few times. The junction departs from the called germline gene at one end, perhaps through a read error. The chain is built from TRBV18 and TRBJ1-5, with D unclear. The CDR3 contains 15 residues. Germline loops: CDR1 KGHSH, CDR2 LQKENI. The CDR3 spells CASSPRASHNQPQHF. DNA of the CDR3: TGTGCCAGTTCACCACGGGCGTCTCACAATCAGCCCCAGCATTTT.

V usage is TRBV18 and J usage is TRBJ2-1; the match to TRBD2 covers 10 bases. The CDR3 extends over 12 amino acids. V was pared by 1 base and J by 12 bases, with 0 bases of the junction left unmatched. The germline V gene encodes CDR1 KGHSH and CDR2 LQKENI. In DNA, the CDR3 is TGTGCCAGCTCACCACTAGCGGGAGGGCAGTTCTTC. Its protein is CASSPLAGGQFF. The complete variable domain, with remaining parts taken from reference TRBV18 and TRBJ2-1, reads NAGVMQNPRHLVRRRGQEARLRCSPMKGHSHVYWYRQLPEEGLKFMVYLQKENIIDESGMPKERFSAEFPKEGPSILRIQQVVRGDSAAYFCASSPLAGGQFFGPGTRLTVL.

The chain joins TRBV18 to TRBJ1-1; 7 bases are shared with TRBD1. Germline V gene lookup returns CDR1 KGHSH and CDR2 LQKENI. The CDR3 sequence is 16 residues long. V was clipped by 2 bases and J by 0 bases; unmatched bases: 6. The CDR3 DNA reads as TGTGCCAGCTCACCAGACGATCAGGGGGTGAACACTGAAGCTTTCTTT. Its protein is CASSPDDQGVNTEAFF.

The gene calls are TRBV9 and TRBJ1-1, with 7 bases that match TRBD1. Germline V gives CDR1 SGDLS, CDR2 YYNGEE. This CDR3 has 14 residues. The ends lost 4 bases at V and 3 bases at J; junction bases unmatched: 6. In DNA form, the CDR3 reads TGTGCCAGCAGCAACCGGGACAGAGACACTGAAGCTTTCTTT. Translating it yields CASSNRDRDTEAFF. The whole variable domain, remainder taken from reference TRBV9 and TRBJ1-1, is DSGVTQTPKHLITATGQRVTLRCSPRSGDLSVYWYQQSLDQGLQFLIQYYNGEERAKGNILERFSAQQFPDLHSELNLSSLELGDSALYFCASSNRDRDTEAFFGQGTRLTVV.

The rearrangement uses TRBV4-2 and TRBJ2-7; D gene unclear. This CDR3 spans 14 amino acids. V lost 4 bases, J lost 3 bases, and 13 bases lay in between. Per germline, CDR1 LGHNA and CDR2 YNFKEQ. The CDR3, as DNA: TGTGCCAGCAGCCCCCTGGCCTCTTTCTACGAGCAGTACTTC. Translation: CASSPLASFYEQYF.

The CDR3 nucleotides are TGCAGCGTCGCTCCCCAGGAAAACTATGGCTACACCTTC. It is translated as CSVAPQENYGYTF. V usage is TRBV29-1 and J usage is TRBJ1-2; D is ambiguous. Germline V CDR1 and CDR2: SQVTM, ANQGSEA. This CDR3 contains 13 residues. Trimming took 6 bases from V and 2 from J, leaving 13 bases between them.

The chain employs TRBV4-1 and TRBJ2-2; D gene uncertain. Trimming stripped 1 base from V and 6 bases from J, with 12 bases between. Germline lookup yields CDR1 MGHRA and CDR2 YSYEKL. The CDR3 is 15 amino acids. This CDR3 reads CASSQGGSLSGELFF. DNA of the CDR3: TGCGCCAGCAGCCAAGGAGGAAGTTTGTCCGGGGAGCTGTTTTTT.

V usage is TRBV13 and J usage is TRBJ2-7; 10 bases line up with TRBD1. Germline V gives CDR1 PRHDT, CDR2 FYEKMQ (reference sequence). J was trimmed by 4 bases and V by 4 bases; bases with no gene match: 7. The CDR3 runs to 15 residues. CDR3 coding DNA: TGTGCCAGCAGCTCCTCCGGGACAGGGGTTTACGAGCAGTACTTC. This translates into CASSSSGTGVYEQYF.

The rearrangement joins TRBV14 to TRBJ2-7, with D maybe TRBD1 (6 bases). V shed 1 base and J shed 5 bases, with 12 bases lying between them. The CDR3 runs to 14 residues. Germline V gene sequence: CDR1 SGHDN, CDR2 FVKESK. The CDR3 DNA follows: TGTGCCAGCAGCCAAGGAGGCAGGGGCCACGAGCAGTACTTC. Amino acids: CASSQGGRGHEQYF. Combining the CDR3 with reference TRBV14 and TRBJ2-7 gives the whole variable domain EAGVTQFPSHSVIEKGQTVTLRCDPISGHDNLYWYRRVMGKEIKFLLHFVKESKQDESGMPNNRFLAERTGGTYSTLKVQPAELEDSGVYFCASSQGGRGHEQYFGPGTRLTVT.

The V gene is TRBV15, the J gene TRBJ2-3, with D possibly matching TRBD1 (5 bases). Trimming removed 0 bases from V and 0 bases from J, with 10 bases in between. This CDR3 contains 16 residues. CDR1 is LNHNV, CDR2 YYDKDF, per germline (reference sequence). The CDR3 bases are TGTGCCACCAGCAGAGACTACGACAGTAGCACAGATACGCAGTATTTT. This translates into CATSRDYDSSTDTQYF.

This clone was recorded once. Different DNA sequences within this sample yield the same CDR3. The V call is TRBV2, the J call TRBJ2-1, with D possibly being TRBD2 (6 bases). Deletions cut 5 bases from V and 4 bases from J, with 9 bases between. There are 13 residues in the CDR3. Looked up from germline, CDR1 is SNHLY and CDR2 is FYNNEI. The CDR3 DNA sequence: TGTGCCAGCAGTTTGGGACTTTACAATGAGCAGTTCTTC. Encoded protein: CASSLGLYNEQFF.

The genes are TRBV5-3 and TRBJ2-2; D possibly corresponds to TRBD2 (6 bases). TRBV5-3 carries the ORF label, with uncertain function. The germline V and J ends were trimmed by 4 bases and 5 bases, with 24 bases remaining between them. CDR3 length equals 18 residues. The CDR3: CARSPRASGVRWTGELFF. The CDR3 region has the DNA TGTGCCAGAAGCCCCCGCGCGTCGGGGGTCAGATGGACCGGGGAGCTGTTTTTT.

V usage is TRBV10-1 and J usage is TRBJ2-1, with D possibly matching TRBD2 (6 bases). Germline V gene data show CDR1 as WNHNN and CDR2 as SYGVQD (reference sequence). The CDR3 runs to 13 residues. V lost 3 bases, J lost 7 bases, and 10 bases lay in between. The CDR3 region has the DNA TGCGCCAGCAGTGATCAAGCGGGTAATGAGCAGTTCTTC. Translating it yields CASSDQAGNEQFF.

This clone has just one count. V and J are TRBV7-2 and TRBJ2-7, with D unresolved. Looked up from germline, CDR1 is SGHTA and CDR2 is FQGNSA. The V end was cut by 3 bases, the J end by 1 base, with 7 bases between. This CDR3 comprises 13 residues. CDR3 in DNA: TGTGCCAGCAGCTTTACCCAGTCCTACGAGCAGTACTTC. Amino acid sequence: CASSFTQSYEQYF. The variable domain in full, completed from reference TRBV7-2 and TRBJ2-7, reads GAGVSQSPSNKVTEKGKDVELRCDPISGHTALYWYRQSLGQGLEFLIYFQGNSAPDKSGLPSDRFSAERTGGSVSTLTIQRTQQEDSAVYLCASSFTQSYEQYFGPGTRLTVT.

This clone has just one count. The genes are TRBV2 and TRBJ2-7; D possibly corresponds to TRBD2 (6 bases). V was cut by 6 bases and J by 4 bases, with 10 bases left in between. The CDR3 totals 12 residues. CDR1 SNHLY and CDR2 FYNNEI come from the germline V gene. CDR3 loop: CASRGDSYEQYF. The CDR3 region has the DNA TGTGCCAGCAGGGGGGACTCGTACGAGCAGTACTTC.

This rearrangement joins TRBV28 to TRBJ2-7; 7 positions agree with TRBD1. Germline V gene lookup returns CDR1 MDHEN and CDR2 SYDVKM. The CDR3 contains 16 residues. Trimming removed 0 bases from V and 4 bases from J; junction bases left unmatched: 9. CDR3 nucleotides: TGTGCCAGCAGTTTATGGGCAGGGGGATTTTCGTACGAGCAGTACTTC. Amino acid sequence: CASSLWAGGFSYEQYF.

The chain couples TRBV18 to TRBJ2-7; D not certain. Trimming cost V 2 bases and J 7 bases, with 12 bases left between them. CDR1 is KGHSH and CDR2 is LQKENI in the germline V gene. The CDR3 runs to 13 residues. CDR3 residues: CASSPNEVREQYF. CDR3 nucleotide sequence: TGTGCCAGCTCACCAAACGAAGTGAGAGAGCAGTACTTC.

The J gene is TRBJ2-1, the V gene TRBV9; tentatively, D is TRBD1 (6 bases). The length of the CDR3 is 15 residues. Germline-derived CDR1 and CDR2 are SGDLS and YYNGEE. V lost 3 bases to trimming and J lost 2 bases, with 12 bases between them. The CDR3: CASSGTAVTYNEQFF. The CDR3 region has the DNA TGTGCCAGCAGCGGGACAGCCGTAACCTACAATGAGCAGTTCTTC.

The chain uses TRBV7-8 and TRBJ2-1; D perhaps matches TRBD1 (6 bases). Trimming removed 1 base from V and 9 bases from J, with 10 bases in between. This CDR3 has 13 amino acids. CDR1 and CDR2 (germline): SGHVS, FQNEAQ. CDR3 sequence reads: CASSLDLGGEQFF. The CDR3 nucleotides are TGTGCCAGCAGCTTAGACTTAGGGGGTGAGCAGTTCTTC. The variable domain in full, with the rest retrieved from reference TRBV7-8 and TRBJ2-1, is GAGVSQSPRYKVAKRGQDVALRCDPISGHVSLFWYQQALGQGPEFLTYFQNEAQLDKSGLPSDRFFAERPEGSVSTLKIQRTQQEDSAVYLCASSLDLGGEQFFGPGTRLTVL.

V gene TRBV15 combines with J gene TRBJ1-1, with a tentative D call TRBD1 (6 bases). The germline V gene has CDR1 LNHNV and CDR2 YYDKDF (reference sequence). This CDR3 comprises 16 residues. Trimming cost V 0 bases and J 0 bases, with 11 bases left between them. The CDR3 DNA sequence: TGTGCCACCAGCAGAGATCCAGGGGCCGTGAACACTGAAGCTTTCTTT. Residues: CATSRDPGAVNTEAFF.

The genes are TRBV6-5 and TRBJ2-3, with a tentative D call TRBD2 (6 bases). V dropped 6 bases and J dropped 8 bases, with 15 bases sitting between them. Per the germline V gene, CDR1 is MNHEY and CDR2 is SVGAGI. The CDR3 runs to 13 residues. The CDR3 loop reads CASRDYVLGTQYF. The CDR3 DNA is TGTGCCAGCAGGGACTACGTTTTGGGTACGCAGTATTTT.